The 18 T cell receptor beta chains presented below share a single source sample, sequenced in a study of shared clonotypes between healthy human individuals. Method: immunoSEQ multiplex PCR; TCRdb's copy keeps in-frame clones and lacks some. The top ten hold roughly 1.1% of the sample, which has just over 2,000,000 clones, roughly 94% seen once. CD8 cells regarded as naive lacked CD45RO, were positively chosen for CCR7, and omitted terminally differentiated effector memory CD45RA+ cells. Sequenced sample: naive CD8+ T cells sorted from blood. These receptors were obtained from a man in his late teens or twenties in good health.

Comments on this clone: Within the sample, other DNA sequences also encode this same CDR3. The chain uses TRBV7-9 and TRBJ2-7; no reliable D call. Deletions cut 2 bases from V and 5 bases from J, with 7 bases between. The V gene's germline CDR1 is SEHNR and CDR2 FQNEAQ (reference sequence). CDR3 length: 12 amino acids. Written as DNA, the CDR3 is TGTGCCAGCAGCTTATACGGTGACGAGCAGTACTTC. It is translated as CASSLYGDEQYF.

The chain combines TRBV10-2 with TRBJ2-1, with TRBD2 identical over 10 bases. Germline V gene lookup returns CDR1 WSHSY and CDR2 SAAADI. CDR3 size: 15 residues. J gave up 4 bases and V 7 bases, and 7 bases lay outside the gene matches. The DNA for the CDR3 is TGCGCCAGCACCCCGCTAGCGGGAGCGTACAATGAGCAGTTCTTC. This sequence encodes CASTPLAGAYNEQFF.

This chain links TRBV9 with TRBJ2-1, with D maybe TRBD2 (6 bases). Germline V gives CDR1 SGDLS, CDR2 YYNGEE. Trimming removed 2 bases from V and 4 bases from J, with 13 bases in between. The CDR3 has 15 residues. CDR3 bases: TGTGCCAGCAGCGTTAGCGGAGTTGCGTACAATGAGCAGTTCTTC. Its translation: CASSVSGVAYNEQFF.

This clone was picked up one time. The CDR3 is CASSFSQKNTIPGNTIYF. DNA for the CDR3: TGTGCCAGCAGTTTTTCCCAAAAGAATACGATCCCTGGAAACACCATATATTTT. The chain links TRBV28 to TRBJ1-3; D unclear. Germline V lookup: CDR1 MDHEN, CDR2 SYDVKM. V lost 3 bases and J 2 bases, leaving 20 bases between the germline ends. The CDR3 covers 18 residues.

The chain joins TRBV27 to TRBJ1-6; possibly TRBD1 for D (6 bases). CDR3 length: 14 residues. Per germline, CDR1 MNHEY and CDR2 SMNVEV (reference sequence). The ends were cut back, 7 bases at V and 7 bases at J, with 14 bases in the middle. The CDR3 nucleotides are TGTGCCAGCACCCTGGACAGCGCCAATTCACCCCTCCACTTT. It is translated as CASTLDSANSPLHF.

This rearrangement joins TRBV27 to TRBJ2-7, with TRBD2 matching over 14 bases. Germline assignment: CDR1 MNHEY and CDR2 SMNVEV (reference sequence). Trimming at V came to 5 bases and at J to 6 bases, leaving 9 bases not matched to a gene. The CDR3 contains 16 residues. The CDR3 sequence is CASSTLTSGGAGEQYF. The DNA of the CDR3 is TGTGCCAGCAGTACGCTGACTAGCGGGGGGGCCGGCGAGCAGTACTTC.

The V call is TRBV6-9, the J call TRBJ2-5; 8 bases are a match to TRBD2. Trimming cost V 9 bases and J 2 bases; bases outside gene matches: 8. The CDR3 runs to 14 residues. Germline V gene lookup returns CDR1 MNHGY and CDR2 SVAAGI. The CDR3 DNA reads TGTGCCAGAGTCTCGGGGGGGGAACAAGAGACCCAGTACTTC. This codes for CARVSGGEQETQYF.

The chain has TRBV19 and TRBJ1-5, with 10 bases identical to TRBD1. The length of the CDR3 is 16 residues. Germline CDR1 reads LNHDA; CDR2 reads SQIVND (reference sequence). V lost 7 bases and J lost 6; bases outside the gene matches: 12. CDR3 sequence (DNA): TGTGCCAGTAACGTCGGGGAGACAGGGGGCCTTCAGCCCCAGCATTTT. The encoded protein is CASNVGETGGLQPQHF.

The rearrangement links TRBV5-4 to TRBJ1-3; the D gene is possibly TRBD1 (5 bases). The V gene's germline CDR1 is SGHNT and CDR2 YYREEE (reference sequence). V lost 1 base and J lost 0, with 14 bases in between. This CDR3 region has 17 residues. For the CDR3, the DNA is TGTGCCAGCAGCTTGAACAGGAGCTTTTTCTCTGGAAACACCATATATTTT. Protein: CASSLNRSFFSGNTIYF.

The chain links TRBV2 to TRBJ2-7; D uncertain. The germline CDR1 and CDR2 sequences are SNHLY and FYNNEI. Trimming removed 2 bases at V and 2 bases at J, with 10 bases between. The length of the CDR3 is 14 residues. This chain's CDR3 is CASSETVETYEQYF. The DNA for the CDR3 is TGTGCCAGCAGTGAAACAGTGGAAACCTACGAGCAGTACTTC. The entire variable domain, with the rest obtained from reference TRBV2 and TRBJ2-7, is as follows: EPEVTQTPSHQVTQMGQEVILRCVPISNHLYFYWYRQILGQKVEFLVSFYNNEISEKSEIFDDQFSVERPDGSNFTLKIRSTKLEDSAMYFCASSETVETYEQYFGPGTRLTVT.

The J gene is TRBJ1-2, the V gene TRBV27, with TRBD1 identical over 8 bases. Trimming removed 5 bases from V and 5 bases from J; junction bases left unmatched: 13. The CDR3 is 16 amino acids. Germline V gene data show CDR1 as MNHEY and CDR2 as SMNVEV (reference sequence). Written as DNA, the CDR3 is TGTGCCAGCAGTCCCTCGACAGGGGAAAAAGGTTATGGCTACACCTTC. This codes for CASSPSTGEKGYGYTF.

In DNA, the CDR3 is TGTGCCAGCAGCTTAGCGACAGGCGGGACTTCCTACGAGCAGTACTTC. Its protein product is CASSLATGGTSYEQYF. The chain uses TRBV7-9 and TRBJ2-7; either TRBD1 or TRBD2 may fit D (6 bases each). Germline V gene data show CDR1 as SEHNR and CDR2 as FQNEAQ (reference sequence). With 0 bases removed from V and 1 base from J, the gap between germline ends came to 13 bases. The CDR3 contains 16 residues. The full variable domain, with the rest looked up from reference TRBV7-9 and TRBJ2-7, is DTGVSQNPRHKITKRGQNVTFRCDPISEHNRLYWYRQTLGQGPEFLTYFQNEAQLEKSRLLSDRFSAERPKGSFSTLEIQRTEQGDSAMYLCASSLATGGTSYEQYFGPGTRLTVT.

The chain couples TRBV6-1 to TRBJ2-7; D possibly corresponds to TRBD2 (5 bases). The length of the CDR3 is 14 residues. Per germline, CDR1 MNHNS and CDR2 SASEGT. Trimming stripped 3 bases from V and 5 bases from J, with 14 bases between. The CDR3 loop reads CASSDTRVSDEQYF. The CDR3 DNA reads as TGTGCCAGCAGTGATACGAGGGTTTCCGACGAGCAGTACTTC.

This clone turned up a few times. This sample includes further DNA sequences coding for the same CDR3. V gene TRBV27 combines with J gene TRBJ2-7; 8 nucleotides match TRBD1. Trimming took 5 bases from V and 3 from J; bases not matched to a gene: 3. In germline, CDR1 is MNHEY, CDR2 SMNVEV (reference sequence). The CDR3 sequence is 13 residues long. CDR3 protein: CASSLGQDYEQYF. CDR3 in DNA: TGTGCCAGCAGTCTGGGACAGGACTACGAGCAGTACTTC.

Of note for this clone: The same CDR3 arises from other DNA sequences in this sample as well. V gene TRBV7-8 combines with J gene TRBJ2-7; tentatively, D is TRBD1 (5 bases). The germline V gene encodes CDR1 SGHVS and CDR2 FQNEAQ. CDR3 size: 14 residues. Trimming removed 1 base from V and 1 base from J, with 8 bases in between. Written as DNA, the CDR3 is TGTGCCAGCAGCTTAGTGGCAGGGTCCTACGAGCAGTACTTC. This sequence encodes CASSLVAGSYEQYF. The variable domain in full, completed from reference TRBV7-8 and TRBJ2-7, reads GAGVSQSPRYKVAKRGQDVALRCDPISGHVSLFWYQQALGQGPEFLTYFQNEAQLDKSGLPSDRFFAERPEGSVSTLKIQRTQQEDSAVYLCASSLVAGSYEQYFGPGTRLTVT.

The V gene is TRBV6-5, the J gene TRBJ2-7; 10 bases align to TRBD1. The CDR3 is 15 residues long. The germline V gene has CDR1 MNHEY and CDR2 SVGAGI. Trimming took 2 bases from V and 4 from J; bases not matched to a gene: 5. The CDR3 DNA follows: TGTGCCAGCAGTTACACACCGGGACAGGGGTACGAGCAGTACTTC. Encoded protein: CASSYTPGQGYEQYF.

The rearrangement uses TRBV5-8 and TRBJ2-7; D is unclear. The length of the CDR3 is 11 residues. Germline V CDR1 and CDR2: SGHTS, YDEGEE. V was shortened by 5 bases and J by 4 bases, with 7 bases between the two germline ends. CDR3 nucleotide sequence: TGTGCCAGCAGACACGATTACGAGCAGTACTTC. It specifies CASRHDYEQYF.

The sample holds many counts of this clone. The rearrangement uses TRBV9 and TRBJ1-3, with D maybe TRBD1 (5 bases). The CDR3 covers 15 residues. In germline, CDR1 is SGDLS, CDR2 YYNGEE. Trimming took off 3 bases at V and 8 bases at J, with 18 bases between the two ends. In nucleotides, the CDR3 is TGTGCCAGCAGCGACGATGGACACAACACTGACACCATATATTTT. Amino acid sequence: CASSDDGHNTDTIYF.